Listed here are 26 T cell receptor beta chains from one sample, sequenced in a study of technical replicates of blood from several donors. Some clones are missing from TCRdb's copy, which holds only in-frame ones; the method was immunoSEQ multiplex PCR. The data hold nearly 70,000 clones, with about 90% observed a single time. Sequencing was carried out using T cells isolated from PBMCs. The receptor source for this set is a human donor in good health.

V usage is TRBV11-2 and J usage is TRBJ1-5; D may be TRBD1 (6 bases). CDR3 length equals 15 residues. Trimming cost V 1 base and J 8 bases, with 15 bases left between them. Germline loops: CDR1 SGHAT, CDR2 FQNNGV. The CDR3 spells CASSLGRTGFEPQHF. As DNA, the CDR3 is TGTGCCAGCAGCTTAGGGCGTACAGGGTTCGAGCCCCAGCATTTT.

This CDR3 is CASSQVLEREGNEQFF. The DNA for the CDR3 is TGCGCCAGCAGCCAAGTGCTGGAGCGGGAGGGCAATGAGCAGTTCTTC. V usage is TRBV4-3 and J usage is TRBJ2-1; 10 bases line up with TRBD2. The ends lost 1 base at V and 6 bases at J; junction bases unmatched: 6. The CDR3 runs 16 residues. Germline values: CDR1 LGHNA, CDR2 YSLEER.

The rearrangement uses TRBV9 and TRBJ2-3; 10 positions agree with TRBD2. V trimming: 2 bases; J trimming: 2 bases; junction bases outside the gene matches: 5. This CDR3 has 16 residues. CDR1 is SGDLS, CDR2 YYNGEE, per germline. The CDR3 DNA reads TGTGCCAGCAGCGTCCTAGCGGGAGCAAACACAGATACGCAGTATTTT. It encodes CASSVLAGANTDTQYF.

The CDR3 loop is CASSPALGNQPQHF. The CDR3 DNA reads TGTGCCAGCAGCCCTGCGTTGGGCAATCAGCCCCAGCATTTT. V usage is TRBV27 and J usage is TRBJ1-5; D gene ambiguous. V shed 6 bases and J shed 2 bases, with 11 bases lying between them. The CDR3 length is 14 residues. Germline-derived CDR1 and CDR2 are MNHEY and SMNVEV (reference sequence).

The chain joins TRBV27 to TRBJ1-4; D is unresolved. The V gene's germline CDR1 is MNHEY and CDR2 SMNVEV (reference sequence). The V gene lost 4 bases and the J gene lost 6 bases, with 6 bases spanning the gap. This CDR3 has 12 residues. CDR3: CASSSGYEKLFF. The CDR3 DNA follows: TGTGCCAGCAGTTCCGGGTATGAAAAACTGTTTTTT.

This CDR3 reads CASSVQGGSGNTIYF. The CDR3 DNA is TGTGCCAGCAGCGTGCAGGGGGGCTCTGGAAACACCATATATTTT. The chain joins TRBV9 to TRBJ1-3, with 7 bases identical to TRBD1. Germline lookup yields CDR1 SGDLS and CDR2 YYNGEE. Trimming removed 2 bases from V and 0 bases from J; junction bases left unmatched: 2. This CDR3 spans 15 amino acids.

The chain recombines TRBV30 with TRBJ2-1, with 15 bases fitting TRBD2. This CDR3 region has 17 residues. V lost 4 bases, J lost 3 bases, and 7 bases stayed unmatched. CDR1 is GTSNPN and CDR2 is SVGIG in the germline V gene (reference sequence). The CDR3 DNA follows: TGTGCCTGGACTTTAGGACTAGCGGGAGGGGTCTACAATGAGCAGTTCTTC. This gives the protein CAWTLGLAGGVYNEQFF. Full variable domain (outside the CDR3, taken from reference TRBV30 and TRBJ2-1): SQTIHQWPATLVQPVGSPLSLECTVEGTSNPNLYWYRQAAGRGLQLLFYSVGIGQISSEVPQNLSASRPQDRQFILSSKKLLLSDSGFYLCAWTLGLAGGVYNEQFFGPGTRLTVL.

The count of this clone is one. The chain recombines TRBV18 with TRBJ2-1; TRBD1 agrees at 9 bases. The ends lost 2 bases at V and 3 bases at J; junction bases unmatched: 5. CDR1 KGHSH and CDR2 LQKENI come from the germline V gene. CDR3 size: 16 residues. CDR3 DNA sequence: TGTGCCAGCTCACCAGGGACAGGGAATTTCTACAATGAGCAGTTCTTC. Translating gives CASSPGTGNFYNEQFF.

The CDR3 nucleotides are TGTGCCAGCAGCGGGGGACTAGCGGGAGGGAGCTCCTACAATGAGCAGTTCTTC. Translation gives CASSGGLAGGSSYNEQFF. The rearrangement links TRBV7-8 to TRBJ2-1; 16 positions agree with TRBD2. The CDR3 runs 18 residues. Germline CDR1 reads SGHVS; CDR2 reads FQNEAQ. V was pared by 5 bases and J by 0 bases, with 4 bases of the junction left unmatched.

The gene calls are TRBV6-1 and TRBJ2-1; a possible D gene is TRBD2 (5 bases). Germline V gene sequence: CDR1 MNHNS, CDR2 SASEGT. The germline V and J ends were trimmed by 7 bases and 10 bases, with 14 bases remaining between them. The CDR3 has 12 amino acids. The CDR3 protein is CASKFLAYEQFF. CDR3 in DNA: TGTGCCAGCAAGTTCTTAGCGTACGAGCAGTTCTTC.

This clone was counted between two and nine times. V and J are TRBV7-2 and TRBJ1-1; D possibly corresponds to TRBD1 (6 bases). V dropped 5 bases and J dropped 2 bases, with 15 bases sitting between them. Per germline, CDR1 SGHTA and CDR2 FQGNSA. CDR3 size: 15 residues. CDR3 DNA sequence: TGTGCCAGCAGCCCCCTGCGGGGGCATAACACTGAAGCTTTCTTT. Its translation: CASSPLRGHNTEAFF.

The chain recombines TRBV5-8 with TRBJ1-3; tentatively, D is TRBD1 (5 bases). This CDR3 comprises 16 residues. Germline V gene sequence: CDR1 SGHTS, CDR2 YDEGEE. Between the trimmed V and J ends, which lost 3 bases and 3 bases, there was a span of 16 bases. This CDR3 reads CASSSGLLPVGNTIYF. CDR3 in DNA: TGTGCCAGCAGCTCGGGACTTCTACCGGTTGGAAACACCATATATTTT.

The chain has TRBV19 and TRBJ2-1, with 8 bases identical to TRBD2. This CDR3 comprises 14 residues. J lost 7 bases, V lost 11 bases, and 13 bases had no gene match. Germline CDR1 LNHDA, CDR2 SQIVND (reference sequence). The CDR3 nucleotides read TGTGCCTCCCAAAAGACTAGCGTAGGTAATGAGCAGTTCTTC. It yields the protein CASQKTSVGNEQFF.

This rearrangement joins TRBV28 to TRBJ1-1; possibly TRBD1 for D (5 bases). From germline, CDR1 is MDHEN and CDR2 SYDVKM. Trimming shortened V by 5 bases and J by 5 bases, and 18 bases separated the two germline ends. The CDR3 sequence is 15 residues long. For the CDR3, the DNA is TGTGCCAGCAGTATATACAGGTTGGAAAAAACTGAAGCTTTCTTT. Its translation is CASSIYRLEKTEAFF.

V gene TRBV5-5 combines with J gene TRBJ2-2; TRBD1 matches 8 bases. V was pared by 5 bases and J by 5 bases, with 2 bases of the junction left unmatched. Germline lookup yields CDR1 SGHKS and CDR2 YYEKEE (reference sequence). CDR3 length equals 13 residues. The CDR3 loop reads CASRRQGTGELFF. Here the CDR3 DNA reads TGTGCCAGCAGACGACAGGGGACCGGGGAGCTGTTTTTT.

V is TRBV28 and J is TRBJ2-5; tentatively, D is TRBD2 (6 bases). The CDR3 sequence is 16 residues long. Germline CDR1 and CDR2: MDHEN and SYDVKM. Trimming left V 3 bases short and J 4 bases short, with 18 bases between. CDR3: CASSFSLEGGGETQYF. DNA of the CDR3: TGTGCCAGCAGTTTTTCTCTAGAGGGAGGAGGAGAGACCCAGTACTTC.

This sequence joins TRBV9 and TRBJ1-2, with a possible D match to TRBD1 (5 bases). The CDR3 is 14 residues long. Trimming left V 0 bases short and J 8 bases short, with 14 bases between. The germline V gene has CDR1 SGDLS and CDR2 YYNGEE. The CDR3 loop is CASSVEGRATGYTF. The CDR3 DNA sequence: TGTGCCAGCAGCGTAGAGGGCAGGGCAACCGGCTACACCTTC.

The chain links TRBV5-4 to TRBJ1-2; D gene ambiguous. The germline V gene has CDR1 SGHNT and CDR2 YYREEE (reference sequence). Trimming took 4 bases from V and 8 from J, leaving 18 bases between them. The CDR3 sequence is 14 residues long. DNA of the CDR3: TGTGCCAGCAGCCCCTCCGGGGTGAGGAAGGGCTACACCTTC. Amino acid sequence: CASSPSGVRKGYTF.

The chain couples TRBV7-3 to TRBJ2-5; TRBD2 matches at 15 bases. The germline V gene encodes CDR1 SGHTA and CDR2 FQGTGA. The CDR3 runs 15 residues. The trim removed 5 bases at V and 5 bases at J, leaving 3 bases unmatched. The CDR3 DNA reads as TGTGCCAGCAGCACCGGGACTAGCGGGGGGGAGACCCAGTACTTC. Amino acid sequence: CASSTGTSGGETQYF.

V and J are TRBV13 and TRBJ1-2; TRBD1 agrees at 7 bases. Germline trimming cut 7 bases from V and 8 bases from J; bases unmatched to any gene: 13. CDR3 length: 14 residues. Germline loops: CDR1 PRHDT, CDR2 FYEKMQ (reference sequence). CDR3 nucleotide sequence: TGTGCCAGCACCCTGAGACAGGGAATGGGCGGCTACACCTTC. Translated, it gives CASTLRQGMGGYTF.

This clone was seen a handful of times. V usage is TRBV9 and J usage is TRBJ1-1, with 7 bases aligning to TRBD1. The length of the CDR3 is 14 residues. Trimming took 2 bases from V and 7 from J; bases not matched to a gene: 8. Germline-derived CDR1 and CDR2 are SGDLS and YYNGEE. CDR3 sequence (DNA): TGTGCCAGCAGCGTTGACAGGGCCCCCCATGAAGCTTTCTTT. Protein sequence: CASSVDRAPHEAFF.

The chain joins TRBV10-3 to TRBJ2-5, with 9 bases that match TRBD2. The V and J ends lost 7 bases and 4 bases, in that order; junction bases with no gene match: 4. This CDR3 has 13 amino acids. Germline V CDR1 and CDR2: ENHRY, SYGVKD. The CDR3 protein is CAINKLAGETQYF. In nucleotides, the CDR3 is TGTGCCATCAATAAACTAGCGGGAGAGACCCAGTACTTC.

This clone was picked up one time. The genes are TRBV19 and TRBJ1-2; the D gene is possibly TRBD1 (6 bases). Germline values: CDR1 LNHDA, CDR2 SQIVND (reference sequence). Trimming took off 3 bases at V and 5 bases at J, with 10 bases between the two ends. This CDR3 is 13 amino acids long. Written as DNA, the CDR3 is TGTGCCAGTAGTATCGCAGGGGCTTATGGCTACACCTTC. Translation: CASSIAGAYGYTF.

This sequence joins TRBV7-3 and TRBJ2-1; D unclear. Germline V gene sequence: CDR1 SGHTA, CDR2 FQGTGA. CDR3 length equals 13 residues. Trimming removed 0 bases at V and 11 bases at J, with 11 bases between. The CDR3 spells CASSLTPSDKQFF. The CDR3 nucleotides are TGTGCCAGCAGCTTAACCCCCAGCGATAAGCAGTTCTTC.

The chain combines TRBV30 with TRBJ1-3; 9 nucleotides line up with TRBD1. Per germline, CDR1 GTSNPN and CDR2 SVGIG (reference sequence). Trimming took 1 base from V and 1 from J; bases not matched to a gene: 8. The CDR3 sequence is 17 residues long. CDR3 sequence reads: CAWSAGTGRFSGNTIYF. The DNA for the CDR3 is TGTGCCTGGAGTGCCGGGACAGGGCGTTTTTCTGGAAACACCATATATTTT.

This chain joins TRBV9 and TRBJ1-1, with D hard to call. Trimming stripped 3 bases from V and 2 bases from J, with 14 bases between. Germline CDR1 is SGDLS and CDR2 is YYNGEE. The CDR3 contains 15 residues. CDR3: CASSADGGLNTEAFF. CDR3 DNA: TGTGCCAGCAGCGCAGACGGAGGGCTTAACACTGAAGCTTTCTTT.